This entry lists 10 T cell receptor beta chains sequenced from one sample in a study of pediatric ulcerative colitis. Repertoires were generated with immunoSEQ multiplex PCR, while TCRdb's copy carries only in-frame clones and drops some. This sample has tens of thousands of clones, with 80% to 90% found just once. Sequenced input: blood. The receptors were gathered from a boy aged 5-17 years who was a control in a study of pediatric ulcerative colitis.

The chain joins TRBV7-9 to TRBJ2-7; D not certain. V was clipped by 5 bases and J by 6 bases, with 11 bases between them. Germline loops: CDR1 SEHNR, CDR2 FQNEAQ (reference sequence). The CDR3 runs to 12 residues. CDR3 sequence: CASSITPSEQYF. CDR3 nucleotide sequence: TGTGCCAGCAGCATAACCCCTTCCGAGCAGTACTTC.

This chain uses TRBV7-6 with TRBJ1-3; D remains ambiguous. Trimming stripped 2 bases from V and 0 bases from J, with 8 bases between. Germline CDR1 reads SGHVS; CDR2 reads FNYEAQ. The CDR3 is 15 amino acids. The CDR3 bases are TGTGCCAGCAGCTTATCCCATAACTCTGGAAACACCATATATTTT. Translated, it gives CASSLSHNSGNTIYF.

The gene calls are TRBV11-1 and TRBJ2-2; the match to TRBD1 covers 9 bases. The trim removed 5 bases at V and 6 bases at J, leaving 13 bases unmatched. CDR3 length: 17 residues. The germline gives CDR1 SGHAT, CDR2 FQDESV (reference sequence). CDR3: CASSPEVQGARPGELFF. Written as DNA, the CDR3 is TGTGCCAGCAGCCCGGAAGTACAGGGGGCGCGTCCCGGGGAGCTGTTTTTT.

The V gene is TRBV6-4, the J gene TRBJ2-1, with 11 bases identical to TRBD2. The trim removed 4 bases at V and 7 bases at J, leaving 6 bases unmatched. Germline V gene sequence: CDR1 MRHNA, CDR2 SNTAGT. The CDR3 has 15 amino acids. In DNA form, the CDR3 reads TGTGCCAGCAGTGGTATAGCGGGGGGGATAAATGAGCAGTTCTTC. It encodes CASSGIAGGINEQFF.

This clone showed up just a few times. J is TRBJ1-6 and V is TRBV11-2; tentatively, D is TRBD1 (5 bases). The CDR3 sequence is 15 residues long. Trimming pared 5 bases from V and 5 bases from J, leaving 13 bases between. Germline-derived CDR1 and CDR2 are SGHAT and FQNNGV. Here the CDR3 reads CASSTGTVDNSPLHF. The CDR3, as DNA: TGTGCCAGCAGCACCGGGACGGTGGATAATTCACCCCTCCACTTT.

This clone was seen more than once but under ten times. The CDR3 protein is CASSAGGTNYGYTF. In DNA, the CDR3 is TGCGCCAGCAGTGCAGGGGGAACTAACTATGGCTACACCTTC. The chain joins TRBV10-2 to TRBJ1-2, with 7 bases matching TRBD1. This CDR3 has 14 amino acids. V dropped 4 bases and J dropped 0; count of bases not matched to a gene: 2. Looked up from germline, CDR1 is WSHSY and CDR2 is SAAADI.

This chain uses TRBV13 with TRBJ2-1; TRBD2 agrees at 7 bases. V lost 1 base, J lost 4 bases, and 4 bases stayed unmatched. Germline V gene lookup returns CDR1 PRHDT and CDR2 FYEKMQ (reference sequence). The CDR3 has 15 residues. CDR3 sequence reads: CASSLAGLTYNEQFF. CDR3 coding DNA: TGTGCCAGCAGCTTAGCGGGACTAACTTACAATGAGCAGTTCTTC. Full variable domain (missing parts from reference TRBV13 and TRBJ2-1): AAGVIQSPRHLIKEKRETATLKCYPIPRHDTVYWYQQGPGQDPQFLISFYEKMQSDKGSIPDRFSAQQFSDYHSELNMSSLELGDSALYFCASSLAGLTYNEQFFGPGTRLTVL.

The V gene is TRBV21-1, the J gene TRBJ1-5. TRBV21-1 counts as a pseudogene. The CDR3 has 15 amino acids. CDR3: CASSNGKGRNQPQHF. The CDR3 region has the DNA TGTGCCAGCAGCAACGGCAAGGGTCGGAATCAGCCCCAGCATTTT.

The chain combines TRBV30 with TRBJ1-1; 7 nucleotides align to TRBD1. The germline gives CDR1 GTSNPN, CDR2 SVGIG (reference sequence). This CDR3 has 17 residues. V was clipped by 1 base and J by 9 bases; unmatched bases: 20. CDR3 protein: CAWSAPFDPHRGPQAFF. The CDR3 DNA sequence: TGTGCCTGGAGTGCCCCCTTCGACCCCCACAGGGGCCCCCAAGCTTTCTTT. Based on the CDR3 plus reference TRBV30 and TRBJ1-1, the full variable domain is SQTIHQWPATLVQPVGSPLSLECTVEGTSNPNLYWYRQAAGRGLQLLFYSVGIGQISSEVPQNLSASRPQDRQFILSSKKLLLSDSGFYLCAWSAPFDPHRGPQAFFGQGTRLTVV.

This chain connects TRBV9 to TRBJ2-3, with 8 positions matching TRBD1. V gave up 4 bases and J gave up 4 bases; unmatched junction bases: 8. Germline CDR1 SGDLS, CDR2 YYNGEE. This CDR3 has 15 residues. CDR3 loop: CASSPRGRRSDTQYF. The CDR3 region has the DNA TGTGCCAGCAGCCCCAGGGGGCGTAGATCAGATACGCAGTATTTT.